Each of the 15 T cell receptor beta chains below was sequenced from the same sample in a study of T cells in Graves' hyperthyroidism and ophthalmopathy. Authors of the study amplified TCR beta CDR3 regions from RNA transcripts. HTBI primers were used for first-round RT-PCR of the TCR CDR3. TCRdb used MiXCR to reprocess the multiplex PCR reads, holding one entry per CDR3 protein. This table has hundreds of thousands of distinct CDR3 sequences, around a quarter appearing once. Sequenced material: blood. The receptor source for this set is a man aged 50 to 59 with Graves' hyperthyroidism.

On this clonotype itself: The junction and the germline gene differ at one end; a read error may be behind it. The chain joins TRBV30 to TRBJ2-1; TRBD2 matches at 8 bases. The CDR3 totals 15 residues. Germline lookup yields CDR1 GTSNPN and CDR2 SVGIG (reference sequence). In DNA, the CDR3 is TGTGCCTGGAGAATACTAGCGGAGACATACAATGATCAGTTCTTC. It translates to CAWRILAETYNDQFF.

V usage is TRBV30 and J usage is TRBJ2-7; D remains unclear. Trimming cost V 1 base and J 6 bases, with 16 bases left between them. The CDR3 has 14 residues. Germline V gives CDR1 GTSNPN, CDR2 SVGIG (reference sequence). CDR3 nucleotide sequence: TGTGCCTGGAGTGGTGGCAGTCCGATGGTCGAGCAGTACTTC. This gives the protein CAWSGGSPMVEQYF.

CDR3 coding DNA: TGTGCCAGCAGCCAAGAATGGCTAGCGGGGGAACACTACGAGCAGTACTTC. It is translated as CASSQEWLAGEHYEQYF. This chain connects TRBV14 to TRBJ2-7; 10 bases align to TRBD2. With V trimmed by 0 bases and J by 3 bases, 8 bases remained unmatched. The germline gives CDR1 SGHDN, CDR2 FVKESK. The CDR3 totals 17 residues.

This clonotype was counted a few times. In DNA form, the CDR3 reads TGCAGTGCACCTTTTAGCGGAATTATAGATACGCAGTATTTT. Amino acids: CSAPFSGIIDTQYF. V is TRBV20-1 and J is TRBJ2-3; perhaps TRBD2 as D (6 bases). V was shortened by 6 bases and J by 5 bases, with 18 bases between the two germline ends. CDR1 DFQATT and CDR2 SNEGSKA come from the germline V gene (reference sequence). The CDR3 has 14 amino acids.

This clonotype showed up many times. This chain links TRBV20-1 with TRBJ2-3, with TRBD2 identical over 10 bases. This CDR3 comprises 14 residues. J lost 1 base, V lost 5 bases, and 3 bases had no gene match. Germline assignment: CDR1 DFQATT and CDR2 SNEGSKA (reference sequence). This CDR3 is CSAALAGRTDTQYF. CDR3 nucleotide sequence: TGCAGTGCTGCACTAGCGGGACGCACAGATACGCAGTATTTT.

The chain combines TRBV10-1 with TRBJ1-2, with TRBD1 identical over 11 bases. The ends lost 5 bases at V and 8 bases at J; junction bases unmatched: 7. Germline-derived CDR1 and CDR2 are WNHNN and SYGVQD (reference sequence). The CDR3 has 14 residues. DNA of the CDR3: TGCGCCAGCAGTCCCGGGACAGGGGGAAGCGGCTACACCTTC. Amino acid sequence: CASSPGTGGSGYTF.

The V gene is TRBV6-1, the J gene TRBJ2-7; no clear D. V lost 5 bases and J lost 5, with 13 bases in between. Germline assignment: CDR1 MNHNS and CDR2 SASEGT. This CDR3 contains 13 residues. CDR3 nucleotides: TGTGCCAGCAGTTTGCCGGCCCAAGACGAGCAGTACTTC. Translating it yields CASSLPAQDEQYF.

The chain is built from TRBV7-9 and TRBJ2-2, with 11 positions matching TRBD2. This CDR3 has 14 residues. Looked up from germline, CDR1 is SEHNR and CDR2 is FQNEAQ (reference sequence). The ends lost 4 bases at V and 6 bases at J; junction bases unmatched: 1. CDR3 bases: TGTGCCAGCAGCTCTAGCGGGAGGTCCGGGGAGCTGTTTTTT. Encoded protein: CASSSSGRSGELFF.

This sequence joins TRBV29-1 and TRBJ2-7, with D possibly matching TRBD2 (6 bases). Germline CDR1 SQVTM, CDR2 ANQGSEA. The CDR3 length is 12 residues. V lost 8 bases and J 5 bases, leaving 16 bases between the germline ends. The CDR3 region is CSTSTSGNEQYF. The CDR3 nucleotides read TGCAGCACGTCGACTAGTGGGAACGAGCAGTACTTC.

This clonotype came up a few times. The CDR3 protein is CASSGQGGVSNQPQHF. CDR3 coding DNA: TGTGCCAGCAGTGGACAGGGCGGCGTTAGCAATCAGCCCCAGCATTTT. The chain uses TRBV6-1 and TRBJ1-5; TRBD1 aligns across 7 bases. The V gene end was trimmed by 4 bases and the J gene end by 0 bases; junction bases not matched to a gene: 6. The CDR3 sequence is 16 residues long. Per germline, CDR1 MNHNS and CDR2 SASEGT.

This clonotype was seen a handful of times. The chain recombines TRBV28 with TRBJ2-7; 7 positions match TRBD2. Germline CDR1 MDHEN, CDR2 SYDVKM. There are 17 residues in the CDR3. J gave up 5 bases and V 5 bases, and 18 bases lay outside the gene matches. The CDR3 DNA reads TGTGCCAGCAGTCCAAGCGGCGAGGGGAGGGGTCGCAACGAGCAGTACTTC. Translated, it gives CASSPSGEGRGRNEQYF.

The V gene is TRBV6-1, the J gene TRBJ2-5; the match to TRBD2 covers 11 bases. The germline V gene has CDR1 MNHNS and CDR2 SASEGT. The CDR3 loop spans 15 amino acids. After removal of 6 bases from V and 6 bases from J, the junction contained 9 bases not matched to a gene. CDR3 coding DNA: TGTGCCAGCAGGGGGGGACTAGCGGCGAGTAAGACCCAGTACTTC. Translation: CASRGGLAASKTQYF.

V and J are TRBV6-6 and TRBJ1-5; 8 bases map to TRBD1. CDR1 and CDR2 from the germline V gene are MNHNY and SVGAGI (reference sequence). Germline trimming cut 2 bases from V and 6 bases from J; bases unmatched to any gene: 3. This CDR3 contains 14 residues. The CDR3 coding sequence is TGTGCCAGCAGTTACCTGACAGGGGCTCAGCCCCAGCATTTT. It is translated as CASSYLTGAQPQHF.

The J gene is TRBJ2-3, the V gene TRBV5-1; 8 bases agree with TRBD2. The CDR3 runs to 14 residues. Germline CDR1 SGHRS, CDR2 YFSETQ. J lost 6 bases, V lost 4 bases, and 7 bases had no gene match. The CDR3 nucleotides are TGCGCCAGCAGCCGTAGCGGGATGGAGGATACGCAGTATTTT. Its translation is CASSRSGMEDTQYF.

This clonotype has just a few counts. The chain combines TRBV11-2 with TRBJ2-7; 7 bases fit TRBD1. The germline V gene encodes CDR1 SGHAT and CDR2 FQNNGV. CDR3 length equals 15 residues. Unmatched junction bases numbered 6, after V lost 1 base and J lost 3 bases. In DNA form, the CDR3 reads TGTGCCAGCAGCTTAGTGCGAGGGGGCAGCTACGAGCAGTACTTC. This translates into CASSLVRGGSYEQYF.